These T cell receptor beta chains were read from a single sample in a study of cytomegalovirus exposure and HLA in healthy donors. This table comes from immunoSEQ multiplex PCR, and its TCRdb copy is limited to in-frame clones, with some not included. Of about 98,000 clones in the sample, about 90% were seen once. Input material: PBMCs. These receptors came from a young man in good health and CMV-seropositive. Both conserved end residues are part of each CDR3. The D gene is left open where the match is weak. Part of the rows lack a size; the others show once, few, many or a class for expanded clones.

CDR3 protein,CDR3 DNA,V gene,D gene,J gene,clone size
CASSLGQGLANVLTF,TGTGCCAGCAGCCTAGGACAGGGTTTGGCCAACGTCCTGACTTTC,TRBV5-6,TRBD1,TRBJ2-6,once
CASSLTLSEAFF,TGTGCCAGCAGCTTGACTTTGAGTGAAGCTTTCTTT,TRBV7-9,.,TRBJ1-1,.
CASSFRDRERGYTF,TGTGCCAGCAGTTTTAGGGACAGGGAACGTGGCTACACCTTC,TRBV27,TRBD1,TRBJ1-2,.
CASSLKGARNTGELFF,TGTGCCAGCAGCTTAAAGGGGGCCAGGAACACCGGGGAGCTGTTTTTT,TRBV11-2,TRBD1,TRBJ2-2,.
CASSLPSGKETQYF,TGTGCCAGCAGCTTACCTAGCGGGAAAGAGACCCAGTACTTC,TRBV7-9,TRBD2,TRBJ2-5,.
CASTLGQGRETQYF,TGTGCCAGCACCCTCGGACAGGGGAGGGAGACCCAGTACTTC,TRBV6-1,TRBD1,TRBJ2-5,.
CANRYAGELFF,TGTGCCAACCGGTACGCCGGGGAGCTGTTTTTT,TRBV28,.,TRBJ2-2,.
CASSQDRGYEQYF,TGCGCCAGCAGCCAAGACAGGGGTTACGAGCAGTACTTC,TRBV4-1,.,TRBJ2-7,.
CASSLDRRGTEAFF,TGTGCCAGCAGCTTAGACCGCAGGGGCACTGAAGCTTTCTTT,TRBV7-2,.,TRBJ1-1,.
CASSITSGGQYEQYF,TGTGCCAGCAGTATCACTAGCGGGGGCCAGTACGAGCAGTACTTC,TRBV6-5,TRBD2,TRBJ2-7,.
CASSLFAGGQDTQYF,TGTGCCAGCAGCTTATTTGCGGGGGGACAAGATACGCAGTATTTT,TRBV7-2,TRBD2,TRBJ2-3,.
CASSLGGYEQYF,TGCGCCAGCAGCTTGGGAGGATACGAGCAGTACTTC,TRBV5-1,.,TRBJ2-7,once
CASSSARSYGYTF,TGTGCCAGCAGTTCGGCCCGGAGCTATGGCTACACCTTC,TRBV25-1,.,TRBJ1-2,.
CASGLSRLAGRNDEQFF,TGTGCTAGTGGTTTGAGCCGACTAGCGGGGCGAAACGATGAGCAGTTCTTC,TRBV12-5,TRBD2,TRBJ2-1,.
CASSETGAPNEQFF,TGCGCCAGCAGTGAGACGGGAGCCCCCAATGAGCAGTTCTTC,TRBV10-1,.,TRBJ2-1,.
CASSPNGGTDTQYF,TGTGCCAGCAGTCCGAACGGGGGTACAGATACGCAATATTTT,TRBV7-8,.,TRBJ2-3,.
CSVYSNRAYGYTF,TGCAGCGTGTATTCCAACAGGGCCTATGGCTACACCTTC,TRBV29-1,.,TRBJ1-2,.
CASSEGSGSYEQYF,TGTGCCAGCAGTGAGGGTAGCGGGTCCTACGAGCAGTACTTC,TRBV2,TRBD2,TRBJ2-7,.
CASSGGLVNEQFF,TGTGCCAGCAGTGGGGGACTAGTCAATGAGCAGTTCTTC,TRBV25-1,TRBD2,TRBJ2-1,few
CASSLGDRTNTEAFF,TGTGCCAGCAGTTTGGGGGACAGGACGAACACTGAAGCTTTCTTT,TRBV27,TRBD1,TRBJ1-1,once
CASSGRTGGYEQYF,TGTGCCAGCAGCGGCCGGACAGGGGGCTACGAGCAGTACTTC,TRBV7-9,TRBD1,TRBJ2-7,.
CASSYTRVSGANVLTF,TGTGCCAGCAGTTATACCAGGGTATCTGGGGCCAACGTCCTGACTTTC,TRBV6-5,.,TRBJ2-6,.
CASSLDGPNTEAFF,TGCGCCAGCAGCTTGGATGGCCCGAACACTGAAGCTTTCTTT,TRBV5-1,.,TRBJ1-1,.
CASSTRQGGQETQYF,TGTGCCAGCAGCACCCGGCAGGGGGGCCAAGAGACCCAGTACTTC,TRBV9,.,TRBJ2-5,.
CASSRTGNQPQHF,TGTGCCAGCAGTAGGACAGGCAATCAGCCCCAGCATTTT,TRBV28,.,TRBJ1-5,.
CAISVGRNEQYF,TGTGCCATCAGCGTCGGGAGGAACGAGCAGTACTTC,TRBV10-3,TRBD2,TRBJ2-7,few
CASSLGGTVSNQPQHF,TGTGCCAGCAGCTTGGGGGGGACAGTGAGTAATCAGCCCCAGCATTTT,TRBV5-4,TRBD1,TRBJ1-5,.
CASSLGAKYGYTF,TGTGCCAGCAGTCTGGGGGCAAAGTATGGCTACACCTTC,TRBV6-1,.,TRBJ1-2,.
CASSHWTSGDQQETQYF,TGTGCCAGCAGCCACTGGACTAGCGGGGACCAACAAGAGACCCAGTACTTC,TRBV11-2,TRBD2,TRBJ2-5,.
CASSLDGRGGDTEAFF,TGTGCCAGCAGCTTAGATGGCCGGGGTGGGGACACTGAAGCTTTCTTT,TRBV7-6,.,TRBJ1-1,.
CASSPTRSVYEQYF,TGTGCCAGCAGCCCCACGAGGAGTGTCTACGAGCAGTACTTC,TRBV5-4,.,TRBJ2-7,few
CASSLTSGGYNEQFF,TGTGCCAGCAGCCTAACTAGCGGGGGATACAATGAGCAGTTCTTC,TRBV7-3,TRBD2,TRBJ2-1,.
CASSRMRERDIQYF,TGTGCCAGCAGCCGGATGAGGGAGAGGGACATTCAGTACTTC,TRBV11-3,.,TRBJ2-4,.
CASSPRGPGQNIWTEAFF,TGTGCCAGCAGTCCTAGGGGCCCGGGACAGAATATTTGGACTGAAGCTTTCTTT,TRBV2,TRBD1,TRBJ1-1,once
CASSLDRTANTGELFF,TGTGCCAGCAGTTTGGACAGGACAGCGAACACCGGGGAGCTGTTTTTT,TRBV27,TRBD1,TRBJ2-2,.
CSAGGLLYNEQFF,TGCAGCGCGGGGGGGCTTCTCTACAATGAGCAGTTCTTC,TRBV29-1,TRBD2,TRBJ2-1,.
CSVDSRYNEQFF,TGCAGCGTTGATTCGCGCTACAATGAGCAGTTCTTC,TRBV29-1,.,TRBJ2-1,.
CSAAGGLAGGSNTGELFF,TGCAGCGCCGCAGGGGGACTAGCGGGAGGGTCGAACACCGGGGAGCTGTTTTTT,TRBV29-1,TRBD2,TRBJ2-2,.
CASSLVGDRVGIQYF,TGTGCCAGCAGCTTGGTGGGGGACAGGGTCGGCATTCAGTACTTC,TRBV5-6,TRBD1,TRBJ2-4,.
CASSPFDSSSGNTIYF,TGTGCCAGCTCACCCTTTGACAGCAGCTCTGGAAACACCATATATTTT,TRBV18,.,TRBJ1-3,.
CASRKDTSSSYEQYF,TGCGCCAGCAGAAAGGACACCTCTAGCTCCTACGAGCAGTACTTC,TRBV5-1,.,TRBJ2-7,.
CASSSEVPLANYGYTF,TGTGCCAGCAGTTCAGAGGTACCTCTAGCTAACTATGGCTACACCTTC,TRBV6-5,.,TRBJ1-2,.
CASSYSFAGRGETQYF,TGTGCCAGCAGTTACTCGTTTGCAGGAAGGGGGGAGACCCAGTACTTC,TRBV6-5,.,TRBJ2-5,.
CASRPGSYNSPLHF,TGTGCCAGCAGGCCGGGCTCCTATAATTCACCCCTCCACTTT,TRBV6-5,.,TRBJ1-6,.
CASSYSVGRGNYGYTF,TGTGCCAGCAGTTACTCGGTCGGCAGGGGGAACTATGGCTACACCTTC,TRBV6-5,TRBD1,TRBJ1-2,.
CAIRNNYEQYF,TGTGCCATCAGGAACAACTACGAGCAGTACTTC,TRBV10-3,.,TRBJ2-7,.
CASSLERTGYNEQFF,TGTGCCAGCAGCTTAGAACGGACAGGCTACAATGAGCAGTTCTTC,TRBV7-2,TRBD1,TRBJ2-1,.
CASSPRPLAWEQYF,TGTGCCAGCAGCCCCCGCCCTCTAGCGTGGGAGCAGTACTTC,TRBV9,.,TRBJ2-7,once
CASSLFLAGGQETQYF,TGCGCCAGCAGCTTGTTCCTAGCGGGAGGTCAAGAGACCCAGTACTTC,TRBV5-1,TRBD2,TRBJ2-5,few
CASSVVANTEAFF,TGTGCCAGCAGCGTAGTAGCTAACACTGAAGCTTTCTTT,TRBV9,.,TRBJ1-1,.
CASRDNRGGETQYF,TGTGCCAGCAGGGATAACAGGGGAGGAGAGACCCAGTACTTC,TRBV2,.,TRBJ2-5,.
CASSLQGTFSGNTIYF,TGTGCCAGCAGCTTACAGGGTACCTTCTCTGGAAACACCATATATTTT,TRBV7-2,.,TRBJ1-3,.
CASRGQGERRSHF,TGTGCCAGCAGGGGACAGGGAGAACGTCGGTCGCACTTC,TRBV7-9,TRBD1,TRBJ2-7,.
CASRQQHSNQPQHF,TGTGCCAGTAGGCAACAACATAGCAATCAGCCCCAGCATTTT,TRBV19,.,TRBJ1-5,.
CASAPWAGTTDTQYF,TGTGCCAGTGCCCCTTGGGCGGGGACCACAGATACGCAGTATTTT,TRBV6-5,.,TRBJ2-3,.
CASSLGLSNQPQHF,TGTGCCAGCAGTCTCGGTTTAAGCAATCAGCCCCAGCATTTT,TRBV28,.,TRBJ1-5,.
CASSYLTSGPCSLRETQYF,TGTGCCAGCAGTTACCTAACTAGCGGACCTTGTTCGCTGCGAGAGACCCAGTACTTC,TRBV6-8,TRBD2,TRBJ2-5,.
CASSHTSTLTGNTEAFF,TGTGCCAGCAGCCATACATCAACCTTGACAGGGAACACTGAAGCTTTCTTT,TRBV7-9,.,TRBJ1-1,.
CASNRVVAQYNEQFF,TGTGCCAGCAACCGAGTAGTAGCGCAGTACAATGAGCAGTTCTTC,TRBV7-2,.,TRBJ2-1,.
CASSLGTSRLQFF,TGTGCCAGCAGCCTGGGGACTAGCAGGCTTCAGTTCTTC,TRBV5-6,TRBD2,TRBJ2-1,.